This T cell receptor (beta chain) came from a study of cytomegalovirus exposure and HLA in healthy donors. Details on this clone: Its antigen is still unknown.

This donor lacks a recorded CMV serostatus. Study outcomes and limitations: Follow-up analysis later connected one missense variant in DCLRE1C with trimming of TCR beta V- and J-genes. It was only CMV serostatus that was available as immune exposure information.

Germline V gene lookup returns CDR1 MNHNS and CDR2 SASEGT. With V trimmed by 4 bases and J by 2 bases, 7 bases remained unmatched. This CDR3 contains 16 residues. Vbeta (60) and Jbeta (13) primers were used in the PCR. Sequencing was performed with immunoSEQ multiplex PCR; in TCRdb, only in-frame clones are kept and a portion is missing. The table records over 200,000 clones, around 85% of them present only once. The J gene is TRBJ2-7, the V gene TRBV6-1, with 11 bases fitting TRBD2. Input material: PBMCs. The sequence derives from a human donor in good health. CDR3 in DNA: TGTGCCAGCAGTGGAACCGGGACTAGCGGAGCCTACGAGCAGTACTTC. Translation: CASSGTGTSGAYEQYF.